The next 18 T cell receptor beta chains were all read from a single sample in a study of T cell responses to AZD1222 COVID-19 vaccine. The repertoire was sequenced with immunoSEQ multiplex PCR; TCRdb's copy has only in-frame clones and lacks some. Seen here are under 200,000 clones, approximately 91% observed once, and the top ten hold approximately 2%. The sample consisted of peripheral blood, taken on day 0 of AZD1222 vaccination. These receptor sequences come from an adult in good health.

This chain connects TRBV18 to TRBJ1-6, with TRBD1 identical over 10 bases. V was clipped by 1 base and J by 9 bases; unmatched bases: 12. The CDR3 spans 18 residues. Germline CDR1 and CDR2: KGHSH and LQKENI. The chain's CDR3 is CASSPLDRGRGAGSPLHF. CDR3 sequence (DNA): TGTGCCAGCTCACCACTCGACAGGGGGCGAGGGGCAGGTTCACCCCTCCACTTT.

In DNA, the CDR3 is TGTGCCAGCAGCCCGGGACTAGCGGGATGGACAGATACGCAGTATTTT. This encodes CASSPGLAGWTDTQYF. The chain couples TRBV27 to TRBJ2-3; TRBD2 matches at 13 bases. J lost 3 bases, V lost 6 bases, and 6 bases had no gene match. Germline CDR1 reads MNHEY; CDR2 reads SMNVEV (reference sequence). The CDR3 contains 16 residues.

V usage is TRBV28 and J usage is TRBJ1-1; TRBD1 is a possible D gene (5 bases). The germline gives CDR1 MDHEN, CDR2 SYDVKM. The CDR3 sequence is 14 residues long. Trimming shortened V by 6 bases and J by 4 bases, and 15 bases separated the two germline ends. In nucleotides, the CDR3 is TGTGCCAGCAGGGCCTCGGGGGAGGGCACTGAAGCTTTCTTT. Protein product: CASRASGEGTEAFF.

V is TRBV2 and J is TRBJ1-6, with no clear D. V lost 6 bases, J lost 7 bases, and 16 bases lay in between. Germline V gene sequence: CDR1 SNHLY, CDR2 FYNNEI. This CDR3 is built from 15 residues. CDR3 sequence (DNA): TGTGCCAGCAGGATACAACATCTAGGGAATTCACCCCTCCACTTT. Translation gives CASRIQHLGNSPLHF. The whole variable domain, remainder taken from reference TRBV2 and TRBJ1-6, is EPEVTQTPSHQVTQMGQEVILRCVPISNHLYFYWYRQILGQKVEFLVSFYNNEISEKSEIFDDQFSVERPDGSNFTLKIRSTKLEDSAMYFCASRIQHLGNSPLHFGNGTRLTVT.

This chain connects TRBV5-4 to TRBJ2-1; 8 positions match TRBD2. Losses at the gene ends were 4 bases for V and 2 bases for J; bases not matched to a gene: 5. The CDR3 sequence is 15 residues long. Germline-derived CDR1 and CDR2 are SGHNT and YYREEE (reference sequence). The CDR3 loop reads CASSETSGAYNEQFF. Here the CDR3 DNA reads TGTGCCAGCAGCGAAACTAGCGGCGCCTACAATGAGCAGTTCTTC.

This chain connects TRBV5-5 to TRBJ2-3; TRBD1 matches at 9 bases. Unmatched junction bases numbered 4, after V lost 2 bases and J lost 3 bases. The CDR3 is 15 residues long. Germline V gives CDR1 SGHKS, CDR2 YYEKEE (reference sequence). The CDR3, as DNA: TGTGCCAGCAGCTTTTGGGACAGGGTTACAGATACGCAGTATTTT. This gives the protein CASSFWDRVTDTQYF.

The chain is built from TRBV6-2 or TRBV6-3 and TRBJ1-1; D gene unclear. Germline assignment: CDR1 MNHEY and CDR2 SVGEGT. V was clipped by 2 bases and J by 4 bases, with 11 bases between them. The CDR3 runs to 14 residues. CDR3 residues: CASSYTTDGTEAFF. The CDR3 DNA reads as TGTGCCAGCAGTTACACCACGGATGGCACTGAAGCTTTCTTT.

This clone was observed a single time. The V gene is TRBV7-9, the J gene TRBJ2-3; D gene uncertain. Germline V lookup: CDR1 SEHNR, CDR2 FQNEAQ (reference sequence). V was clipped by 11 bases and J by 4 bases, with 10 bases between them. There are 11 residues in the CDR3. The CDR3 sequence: CAANGPDTQYF. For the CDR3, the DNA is TGTGCCGCCAACGGACCAGATACGCAGTATTTT.

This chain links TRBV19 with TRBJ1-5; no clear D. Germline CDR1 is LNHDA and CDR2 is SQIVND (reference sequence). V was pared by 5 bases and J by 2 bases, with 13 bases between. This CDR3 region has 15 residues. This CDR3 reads CASSSLHSGNQPQHF. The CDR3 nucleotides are TGTGCCAGTAGTTCCTTGCACAGTGGCAATCAGCCCCAGCATTTT.

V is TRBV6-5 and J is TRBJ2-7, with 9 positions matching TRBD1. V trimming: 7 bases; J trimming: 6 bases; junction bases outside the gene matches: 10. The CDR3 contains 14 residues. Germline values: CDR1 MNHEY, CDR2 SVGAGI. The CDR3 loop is CASNRDRAVGEQYF. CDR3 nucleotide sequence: TGTGCCAGCAACCGGGACAGGGCTGTGGGCGAGCAGTACTTC.

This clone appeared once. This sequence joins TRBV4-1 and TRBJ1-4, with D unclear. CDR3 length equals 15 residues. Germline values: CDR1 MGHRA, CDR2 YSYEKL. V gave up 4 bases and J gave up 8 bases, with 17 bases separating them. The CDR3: CASSLMETQREKLFF. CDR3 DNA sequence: TGCGCCAGCAGCCTAATGGAGACCCAGCGAGAAAAACTGTTTTTT.

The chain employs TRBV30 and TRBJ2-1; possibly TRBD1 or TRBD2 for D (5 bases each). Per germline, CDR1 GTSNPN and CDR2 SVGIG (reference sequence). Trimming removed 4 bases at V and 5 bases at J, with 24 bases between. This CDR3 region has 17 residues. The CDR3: CAWTVRETGLAHNEQFF. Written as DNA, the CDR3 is TGTGCCTGGACCGTACGCGAAACGGGGCTAGCACACAATGAGCAGTTCTTC.

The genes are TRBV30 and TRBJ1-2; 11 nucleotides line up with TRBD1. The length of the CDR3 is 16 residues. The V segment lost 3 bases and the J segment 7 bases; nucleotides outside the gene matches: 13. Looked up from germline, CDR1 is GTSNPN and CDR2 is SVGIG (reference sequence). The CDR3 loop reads CAWSKPTGTGGVGYTF. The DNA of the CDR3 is TGTGCCTGGAGCAAACCAACCGGGACAGGGGGGGTTGGCTACACCTTC.

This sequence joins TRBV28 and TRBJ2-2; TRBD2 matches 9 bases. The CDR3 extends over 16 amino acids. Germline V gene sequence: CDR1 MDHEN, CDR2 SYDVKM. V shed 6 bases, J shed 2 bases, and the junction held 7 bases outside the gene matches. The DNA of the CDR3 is TGTGCCAGCAGCCCCCCTAGCGGGATAAACACCGGGGAGCTGTTTTTT. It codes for CASSPPSGINTGELFF.

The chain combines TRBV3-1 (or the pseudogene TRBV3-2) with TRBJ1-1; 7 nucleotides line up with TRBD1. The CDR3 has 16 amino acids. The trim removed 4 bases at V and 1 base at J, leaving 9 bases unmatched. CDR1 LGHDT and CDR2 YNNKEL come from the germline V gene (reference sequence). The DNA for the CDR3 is TGTGCCAGCAGCCTCCGACCCACAGGGGAGAACACTGAAGCTTTCTTT. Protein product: CASSLRPTGENTEAFF.

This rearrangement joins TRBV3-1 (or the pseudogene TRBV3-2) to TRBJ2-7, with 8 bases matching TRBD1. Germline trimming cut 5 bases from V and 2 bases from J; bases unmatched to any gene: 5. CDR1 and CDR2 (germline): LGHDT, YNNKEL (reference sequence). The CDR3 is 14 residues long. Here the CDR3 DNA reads TGTGCCAGCAGCTTCCGACAGGGGCCCTACGAGCAGTACTTC. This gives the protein CASSFRQGPYEQYF.

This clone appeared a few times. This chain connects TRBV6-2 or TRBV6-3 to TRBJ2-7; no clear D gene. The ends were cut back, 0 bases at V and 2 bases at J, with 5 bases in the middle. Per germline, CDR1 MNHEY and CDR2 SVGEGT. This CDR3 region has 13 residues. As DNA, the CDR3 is TGTGCCAGCAGTTACTCGATAACCTACGAGCAGTACTTC. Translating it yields CASSYSITYEQYF.

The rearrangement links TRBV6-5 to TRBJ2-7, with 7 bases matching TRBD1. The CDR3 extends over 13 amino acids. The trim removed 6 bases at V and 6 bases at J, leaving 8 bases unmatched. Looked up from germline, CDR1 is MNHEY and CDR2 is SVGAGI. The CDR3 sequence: CASSLTGDTEQYF. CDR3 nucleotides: TGTGCCAGCAGCCTTACAGGGGATACCGAGCAGTACTTC.